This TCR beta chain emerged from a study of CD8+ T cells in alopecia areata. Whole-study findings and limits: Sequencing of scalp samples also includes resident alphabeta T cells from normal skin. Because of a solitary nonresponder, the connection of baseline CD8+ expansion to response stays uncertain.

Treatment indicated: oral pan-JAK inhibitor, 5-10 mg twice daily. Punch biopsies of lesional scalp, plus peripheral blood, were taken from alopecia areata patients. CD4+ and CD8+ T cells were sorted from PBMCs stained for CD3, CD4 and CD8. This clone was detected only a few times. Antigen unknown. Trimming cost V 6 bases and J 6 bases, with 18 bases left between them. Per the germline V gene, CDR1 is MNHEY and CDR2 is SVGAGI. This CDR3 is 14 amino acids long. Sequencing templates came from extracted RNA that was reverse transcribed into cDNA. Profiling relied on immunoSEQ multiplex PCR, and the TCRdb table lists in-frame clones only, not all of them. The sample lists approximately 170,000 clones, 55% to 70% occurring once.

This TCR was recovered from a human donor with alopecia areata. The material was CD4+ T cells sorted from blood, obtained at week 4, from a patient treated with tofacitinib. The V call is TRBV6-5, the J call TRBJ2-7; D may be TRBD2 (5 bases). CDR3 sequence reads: CASRRTQTMGEQYF. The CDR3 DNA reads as TGTGCCAGCAGACGGACTCAAACAATGGGCGAGCAGTACTTC.